This entry features one T cell receptor (beta chain) sequence. The source of the sample is a study of blood T cell repertoires in COVID-19. Methods used by the authors: Reference gene primer amplification yielded estimated nucleated cell counts. Sequenced by immunoSEQ multiplex PCR; TCRdb stores in-frame clones only, minus some. Clonal size and the V and J genes are those of that table, whereas D and trimming came from the DNA. The data show some 220,000 clones, almost 85% seen once. The sequenced sample consisted of peripheral blood. This clonotype originated in a woman in her 70s with COVID-19, enrolled during active disease.

The CDR3, as DNA: TGTGCCAGCAGTTACTCGAATAGCGGGAGGGGGCGCTCCTACGAGCAGTACTTC. Protein product: CASSYSNSGRGRSYEQYF. The genes are TRBV6-2 or TRBV6-3 and TRBJ2-7; 11 bases are a match to TRBD2. V lost 0 bases, J lost 0 bases, and 7 bases stayed unmatched. Looked up from germline, CDR1 is MNHEY and CDR2 is SVGEGT. This CDR3 has 18 residues.